The 3 T cell receptor beta chains below were found in one sample sequenced in a study of T cells in Graves' hyperthyroidism and ophthalmopathy (dated by TCRdb to the late 2010s). Libraries came from multiplex PCR. Instrument used: Illumina HiSeq 2000. Amplification of TCR beta CDR3 regions was carried out from RNA transcripts. The TCR CDR3 was subjected to a first round of RT-PCR using the HTBI primer set and the Qiagen OneStep RT-PCR kit. Using fastp at Q25 and MiXCR, TCRdb reprocessed the public reads and kept productive beta chains. Rows with one shared CDR3 protein collapse into an entry with the most common genes and DNA. A total of approximately 740,000 distinct CDR3 sequences appear in this sample, around 13% of them only once. The ten largest clones represent roughly a tenth of the sample. Material for sequencing was blood. These receptors were taken from a woman younger than 35 with Graves' hyperthyroidism.

The V call is TRBV7-3, the J call TRBJ2-3; D may match TRBD1 or TRBD2 (5 bases each). The CDR3 spans 14 residues. Germline V lookup: CDR1 SGHTA, CDR2 FQGTGA. The V end lost 6 bases, the J end lost 2 bases, and 12 bases lay between the germline ends. CDR3 sequence (DNA): TGTGCCAGCAGGCGGACCGGGGCCACAGATACGCAGTATTTT. The encoded protein is CASRRTGATDTQYF.

This clonotype came up many times. The rearrangement links TRBV27 to TRBJ2-3, with TRBD1 matching 12 bases. V shed 0 bases, J shed 0 bases, and the junction held 7 bases outside the gene matches. The CDR3 sequence is 19 residues long. CDR1 is MNHEY and CDR2 is SMNVEV in the germline V gene (reference sequence). Here the CDR3 DNA reads TGTGCCAGCAGTTTATCGCCGGGACAGGGGGCGGTGAGCACAGATACGCAGTATTTT. Amino acids: CASSLSPGQGAVSTDTQYF.

Note on this clonotype: It may be a read error: a sequence one base away is much more abundant. Likely a read error: the CDR3 ends without its conserved phenylalanine or tryptophan. V is TRBV18 and J is TRBJ2-1, with 7 bases identical to TRBD1. The V and J ends lost 0 bases and 1 base, in that order; junction bases with no gene match: 6. The CDR3 totals 17 residues. CDR1 KGHSH and CDR2 LQKENI come from the germline V gene. CDR3: CASSPPQARGSYNEQFL. The CDR3 coding sequence is TGTGCCAGCTCACCACCCCAGGCCAGGGGGTCCTACAATGAGCAGTTCCTC.